This passage covers 27 T cell receptor beta chains from one sample sequenced in a study of response to subunit inactivated influenza vaccine. TCRdb re-analysed the RT-PCR reads in MiXCR, keeping a single row per CDR3 protein. In the table there are 530,000 or so distinct CDR3 sequences, 12% of which are singletons. This material consisted of PBMCs from blood, taken on the day of vaccination. Receptors were obtained from a man in his forties or fifties who received an inactivated influenza vaccine.

This clonotype was picked up many times. The chain employs TRBV4-2 and TRBJ1-5, with D tentatively TRBD1 (5 bases). This CDR3 contains 14 residues. The V gene's germline CDR1 is LGHNA and CDR2 YNFKEQ. Trimming removed 3 bases at V and 5 bases at J, with 11 bases between. The CDR3 reads CASSQAGRDQPQHF. CDR3 sequence (DNA): TGTGCCAGCAGCCAGGCAGGGCGGGATCAGCCCCAGCATTTT.

This clonotype turned up a few times. DNA for the CDR3: TGCAGTGCTAGACCTCCCCGGGGGCTGAACACTGAAGCTTTCTTT. This sequence encodes CSARPPRGLNTEAFF. V usage is TRBV20-1 and J usage is TRBJ1-1; TRBD1 is a possible D gene (6 bases). This CDR3 comprises 15 residues. Germline CDR1 and CDR2: DFQATT and SNEGSKA (reference sequence). Trimming stripped 2 bases from V and 0 bases from J, with 13 bases between.

This clonotype was detected ten times or more. This chain joins TRBV28 and TRBJ2-2; no firm D call. CDR3 length equals 14 residues. Trimming stripped 4 bases from V and 5 bases from J, with 11 bases between. The germline V gene encodes CDR1 MDHEN and CDR2 SYDVKM. CDR3 protein: CASSSNTLTGELFF. The DNA of the CDR3 is TGTGCCAGCAGTTCGAACACGCTTACCGGGGAGCTGTTTTTT.

This chain joins TRBV6-5 and TRBJ2-1; TRBD1 agrees at 7 bases. The CDR3 runs 17 residues. Germline-derived CDR1 and CDR2 are MNHEY and SVGAGI. Trimming cost V 4 bases and J 1 base; bases outside gene matches: 10. CDR3 bases: TGTGCCAGCAGTTCCCAAACCAGGGGGATATCCTACAATGAGCAGTTCTTC. This encodes CASSSQTRGISYNEQFF.

This clonotype has more than one count but fewer than ten. The chain recombines TRBV12-3 or TRBV12-4 with TRBJ2-7; D call uncertain. The CDR3 is 14 residues long. Deletions cut 1 base from V and 2 bases from J, with 9 bases between. The CDR3 DNA reads as TGTGCCAGCAGTTTAGGAACTCAGACCTACGAGCAGTACTTC. It specifies CASSLGTQTYEQYF.

V usage is TRBV7-9 and J usage is TRBJ2-7, with TRBD2 matching over 9 bases. The CDR3 runs 13 residues. The junction had 3 bases not matched to a gene; V was cut back by 6 bases and J by 3 bases. Per the germline V gene, CDR1 is SEHNR and CDR2 is FQNEAQ (reference sequence). DNA for the CDR3: TGTGCCAGCAGTCCTAGCGGGGTCTACGAGCAGTACTTC. This translates into CASSPSGVYEQYF.

The chain uses TRBV7-2 and TRBJ1-1, with D tentatively TRBD1 (5 bases). The V gene's germline CDR1 is SGHTA and CDR2 FQGNSA. V shed 1 base and J shed 2 bases, with 11 bases lying between them. This CDR3 is built from 15 residues. CDR3 residues: CASSLVRGYNTEAFF. DNA of the CDR3: TGTGCCAGCAGCTTAGTTCGGGGGTATAACACTGAAGCTTTCTTT.

The J gene is TRBJ1-1, the V gene TRBV6-2 or TRBV6-3; possibly TRBD1 for D (5 bases). This CDR3 is built from 14 residues. V lost 7 bases and J lost 0, with 12 bases in between. Germline CDR1 reads MNHEY; CDR2 reads SVGEGT. Here the CDR3 reads CASKPGPVNTEAFF. The CDR3 nucleotides read TGTGCCAGCAAACCGGGACCGGTGAACACTGAAGCTTTCTTT.

This clonotype has more than one count but fewer than ten. V and J are TRBV20-1 and TRBJ2-1; TRBD2 aligns across 8 bases. The CDR3 consists of 16 residues. Germline CDR1 DFQATT, CDR2 SNEGSKA (reference sequence). Unmatched junction bases numbered 8, after V lost 0 bases and J lost 4 bases. This chain's CDR3 is CSARDSVLAEYNEQFF. The DNA of the CDR3 is TGCAGTGCTAGAGATTCAGTACTAGCGGAATACAATGAGCAGTTCTTC.

This rearrangement joins TRBV20-1 to TRBJ2-5, with TRBD1 identical over 7 bases. The CDR3 consists of 13 residues. Unmatched junction bases numbered 4, after V lost 1 base and J lost 5 bases. Germline V CDR1 and CDR2: DFQATT, SNEGSKA (reference sequence). The CDR3 DNA sequence: TGCAGTGCTAGAGGACAGGGCTATGAGACCCAGTACTTC. Amino acids: CSARGQGYETQYF.

This clonotype was recorded a few times. The rearrangement links TRBV6-2 or TRBV6-3 to TRBJ2-1; 14 positions agree with TRBD2. This CDR3 has 16 amino acids. V lost 2 bases, J lost 10 bases, and 7 bases stayed unmatched. From germline, CDR1 is MNHEY and CDR2 SVGEGT. CDR3 in amino acids: CASSYGTSGRREEQFF. CDR3 bases: TGTGCCAGCAGTTACGGGACTAGCGGGAGAAGGGAAGAGCAGTTCTTC.

Concerning this clonotype itself: A much larger clone differs from this one at a single base, so this may be a read error. V gene TRBV6-2 or TRBV6-3 combines with J gene TRBJ1-1; D not certain. CDR1 is MNHEY and CDR2 is SVGEGT in the germline V gene. The CDR3 totals 11 residues. V was trimmed by 4 bases and J by 5 bases, leaving 5 bases between them. The CDR3 region has the DNA TGTGCCAGCAGTTCCGTTACTGAAGCTTTCTTT. It is translated as CASSSVTEAFF.

The rearrangement joins TRBV3-1 to TRBJ1-2, with D tentatively TRBD1 (5 bases). Germline CDR1 and CDR2: LGHDT and YNNKEL (reference sequence). The CDR3 totals 13 residues. Between the trimmed V and J ends, which lost 3 bases and 7 bases, there was a span of 12 bases. The CDR3 is CASSHLQAGGYTF. The CDR3 DNA sequence: TGTGCCAGCAGCCACCTACAGGCGGGTGGCTACACCTTC.

The V and J genes are TRBV20-1 and TRBJ2-4; D perhaps matches TRBD2 (6 bases). The CDR3 has 15 residues. Germline CDR1 is DFQATT and CDR2 is SNEGSKA (reference sequence). The ends were cut back, 0 bases at V and 6 bases at J, with 15 bases in the middle. The CDR3 here is CSARDFRDLGNIQYF. Written as DNA, the CDR3 is TGCAGTGCTAGAGATTTCAGGGACTTAGGAAACATTCAGTACTTC.

The gene calls are TRBV7-2 and TRBJ1-2; TRBD1 is a possible D gene (6 bases). The V gene's germline CDR1 is SGHTA and CDR2 FQGNSA. The V gene lost 4 bases and the J gene lost 4 bases, with 16 bases spanning the gap. The CDR3 totals 15 residues. DNA of the CDR3: TGTGCCAGCAGCTCAGACTTTCGACAGGTCTATGGCTACACCTTC. This sequence encodes CASSSDFRQVYGYTF.

The table lists this clonotype with a few counts. The chain recombines TRBV18 with TRBJ2-1, with unresolved D. Germline V gives CDR1 KGHSH, CDR2 LQKENI. V was trimmed by 0 bases and J by 0 bases, leaving 9 bases between them. This CDR3 spans 16 amino acids. CDR3 sequence reads: CASSPPAPSSYNEQFF. The DNA of the CDR3 is TGTGCCAGCTCACCACCCGCTCCAAGCTCCTACAATGAGCAGTTCTTC.

This chain links TRBV7-2 with TRBJ1-5, with unresolved D. Per the germline V gene, CDR1 is SGHTA and CDR2 is FQGNSA. This CDR3 has 15 residues. V shed 5 bases and J shed 3 bases, with 14 bases lying between them. The DNA for the CDR3 is TGTGCCAGCAGCCCGCAGCCAGGCCCCAATCAGCCCCAGCATTTT. Its translation is CASSPQPGPNQPQHF.

This clonotype was counted between two and nine times. The CDR3 loop is CSARDGTSGRTDTQYF. In DNA form, the CDR3 reads TGCAGTGCTAGAGATGGGACTAGCGGGAGGACAGATACGCAGTATTTT. The V gene is TRBV20-1, the J gene TRBJ2-3, with TRBD2 matching 15 bases. Germline V gene sequence: CDR1 DFQATT, CDR2 SNEGSKA (reference sequence). The CDR3 loop spans 16 amino acids. V lost 0 bases to trimming and J lost 3 bases; unmatched junction nucleotides: 1.

This clonotype was recorded many times. V usage is TRBV9 and J usage is TRBJ2-2, with D possibly matching TRBD2 (6 bases). Germline lookup yields CDR1 SGDLS and CDR2 YYNGEE. CDR3 size: 19 residues. Trimming removed 3 bases at V and 0 bases at J, with 21 bases between. The CDR3 sequence is CASSASGGLLKSNTGELFF. The DNA of the CDR3 is TGTGCCAGCAGCGCCTCTGGGGGACTCTTGAAGTCGAACACCGGGGAGCTGTTTTTT.

The CDR3 is CSVEGLGLTDTQYF. The CDR3 nucleotides read TGCAGCGTTGAAGGACTAGGCCTCACAGATACGCAGTATTTT. The genes are TRBV29-1 and TRBJ2-3; tentatively, D is TRBD2 (6 bases). There are 14 residues in the CDR3. V was shortened by 1 base and J by 2 bases, with 10 bases between the two germline ends. Per the germline V gene, CDR1 is SQVTM and CDR2 is ANQGSEA.

This chain connects TRBV7-9 to TRBJ2-7; 10 bases agree with TRBD1. The V segment lost 5 bases and the J segment 4 bases; nucleotides outside the gene matches: 8. The germline gives CDR1 SEHNR, CDR2 FQNEAQ (reference sequence). The CDR3 covers 15 residues. The CDR3 loop reads CASSAIGQGDYEQYF. CDR3 DNA: TGTGCCAGCAGCGCCATAGGACAGGGGGATTACGAGCAGTACTTC.

The rearrangement links TRBV27 to TRBJ2-7, with TRBD2 identical over 9 bases. Per the germline V gene, CDR1 is MNHEY and CDR2 is SMNVEV (reference sequence). The J segment lost 1 base and the V segment lost 6 bases, leaving 7 bases of the junction unmatched. CDR3 length equals 15 residues. CDR3 DNA: TGTGCCAGCAGATATCTAGCGGGAAGGTCCTACGAGCAGTACTTC. It encodes CASRYLAGRSYEQYF.

This chain connects TRBV4-3 to TRBJ2-3, with a tentative D call TRBD2 (5 bases). The CDR3 runs 16 residues. The V gene's germline CDR1 is LGHNA and CDR2 YSLEER. Trimming took 4 bases from V and 0 from J, leaving 14 bases between them. The CDR3 reads CASSPRTGGSTDTQYF. Here the CDR3 DNA reads TGCGCCAGCAGCCCTAGGACCGGCGGGAGCACAGATACGCAGTATTTT.

This clonotype was recorded a few times. The V gene is TRBV20-1, the J gene TRBJ2-7; 8 bases match TRBD2. V gave up 1 base and J gave up 2 bases; unmatched junction bases: 13. The germline CDR1 and CDR2 sequences are DFQATT and SNEGSKA (reference sequence). This CDR3 contains 17 residues. The CDR3 nucleotides are TGCAGTGCTAGAGGTGTTGCGCGGGGGGCCCGCGCCTACGAGCAGTACTTC. Translated, it gives CSARGVARGARAYEQYF.

Ten or more counts support this clonotype. The V gene is TRBV24-1, the J gene TRBJ2-1; 7 nucleotides agree with TRBD1. This CDR3 has 16 residues. The germline V gene has CDR1 KGHDR and CDR2 SFDVKD. The V segment lost 4 bases and the J segment 7 bases; nucleotides outside the gene matches: 12. The CDR3 spells CATSEDRVGELNEQFF. The CDR3 DNA is TGTGCCACCAGTGAAGACAGGGTAGGGGAATTGAATGAGCAGTTCTTC.

There are a few counts of this clonotype. The chain combines TRBV20-1 with TRBJ2-5, with D unclear. CDR1 DFQATT and CDR2 SNEGSKA come from the germline V gene (reference sequence). There are 12 residues in the CDR3. The V and J ends lost 1 base and 5 bases respectively, with 8 bases between them. The CDR3 nucleotides read TGCAGTGCTAGAGTAGGTGAGGAGACCCAGTACTTC. This translates into CSARVGEETQYF.

The chain carries TRBV4-3 and TRBJ2-2; no definite D call. This CDR3 comprises 16 residues. Trimming stripped 3 bases from V and 0 bases from J, with 11 bases between. Germline CDR1 reads LGHNA; CDR2 reads YSLEER. The DNA for the CDR3 is TGCGCCAGCAGCCAGGGCTACTCCGCGAACACCGGGGAGCTGTTTTTT. Translating gives CASSQGYSANTGELFF.